The subject of this entry is one T cell receptor beta chain. This specimen comes from a study of T cell changes during pregnancy in multiple sclerosis. CDR1 SGHNT and CDR2 YYREEE come from the germline V gene (reference sequence). The CDR3 totals 15 residues. Germline trimming cut 2 bases from V and 5 bases from J; bases unmatched to any gene: 9. Profiled with immunoSEQ multiplex PCR; TCRdb holds only in-frame clones, not every one. This sample has nearly 40,000 clones, with 92% found just once. The chain has TRBV5-4 and TRBJ2-7, with TRBD2 identical over 8 bases. The TCR sequence derives from a female donor with multiple sclerosis, enrolled in a pregnancy study. Sequencing was performed on CD4+ T cells from peripheral blood mononuclear cells, taken before pregnancy. The DNA for the CDR3 is TGTGCCAGCAGCTTACCGACGGTGCGGGAGGACGAGCAGTACTTC. Its translation is CASSLPTVREDEQYF.